The 28 T cell receptor beta chains below were found in one sample sequenced in a study of cytomegalovirus exposure and HLA in healthy donors. The PCR made use of 60 Vbeta and 13 Jbeta primers. Sequencing used immunoSEQ multiplex PCR; TCRdb keeps in-frame clones, though not all of them. The data contain some 75,000 clones, around 81% of them singletons. The sample consisted of PBMCs. Every receptor here comes from a man aged 18 to 35 in good health and CMV-seropositive.

The chain joins TRBV29-1 to TRBJ2-2; 13 bases agree with TRBD2. Looked up from germline, CDR1 is SQVTM and CDR2 is ANQGSEA. The CDR3 spans 17 residues. With 7 bases clipped from V and 1 base from J, the junction kept 9 bases outside the gene matches. CDR3 DNA sequence: TGCAGCGCGGCATTGAGACTAGCGGGAGGGAACACCGGGGAGCTGTTTTTT. Its translation is CSAALRLAGGNTGELFF.

The chain combines TRBV7-6 with TRBJ2-7; 7 bases match TRBD2. The V segment lost 4 bases and the J segment 5 bases; nucleotides outside the gene matches: 14. Germline assignment: CDR1 SGHVS and CDR2 FNYEAQ. The CDR3 is 16 amino acids. As DNA, the CDR3 is TGTGCCAGCAGCTCGAACCCGGGACTACCACGCCACGAGCAGTACTTC. Amino acids: CASSSNPGLPRHEQYF. The variable domain in full, completed from reference TRBV7-6 and TRBJ2-7, reads GAGVSQSPRYKVTKRGQDVALRCDPISGHVSLYWYRQALGQGPEFLTYFNYEAQQDKSGLPNDRFSAERPEGSISTLTIQRTEQRDSAMYRCASSSNPGLPRHEQYFGPGTRLTVT.

The chain carries TRBV4-1 and TRBJ1-5, with 7 bases lining up with TRBD1. This CDR3 comprises 15 residues. V lost 1 base and J lost 5; bases outside the gene matches: 5. CDR1 MGHRA and CDR2 YSYEKL come from the germline V gene. CDR3: CASSQAWDRYQPQHF. The CDR3, as DNA: TGCGCCAGCAGCCAAGCCTGGGACAGATATCAGCCCCAGCATTTT.

The chain links TRBV13 to TRBJ2-1; no clear D gene. The V and J ends lost 5 bases and 9 bases respectively, with 14 bases between them. Looked up from germline, CDR1 is PRHDT and CDR2 is FYEKMQ (reference sequence). The CDR3 contains 13 residues. DNA of the CDR3: TGTGCCAGCAGCCCGCCGGCCCGCGGTGAGCAGTTCTTC. This translates into CASSPPARGEQFF.

The rearrangement uses TRBV6-5 and TRBJ1-5; D gene unclear. The V end was cut by 4 bases, the J end by 0 bases, with 10 bases between. Germline V lookup: CDR1 MNHEY, CDR2 SVGAGI. The CDR3 runs 15 residues. The CDR3 sequence: CASSSGGNSNQPQHF. The CDR3 DNA follows: TGTGCCAGCAGTTCAGGAGGGAATAGCAATCAGCCCCAGCATTTT.

This rearrangement joins TRBV6-1 to TRBJ2-1; 7 nucleotides align to TRBD2. CDR3 length: 14 residues. Losses at the gene ends were 7 bases for V and 4 bases for J; bases not matched to a gene: 7. Germline V lookup: CDR1 MNHNS, CDR2 SASEGT. This CDR3 reads CASIRLAVYNEQFF. The CDR3 DNA is TGTGCCAGCATACGCCTAGCGGTATACAATGAGCAGTTCTTC.

This chain uses TRBV4-2 with TRBJ2-5; D unresolved. The J call could be wrong; TRBJ2-7 is a better fit for the DNA end. The CDR3 sequence is 13 residues long. Germline V gene sequence: CDR1 LGHNA, CDR2 YNFKEQ. The CDR3 DNA follows: TGTGCCAGCAGCCAAAAGGCGGCTTACGAGCAGTACTTC. This translates into CASSQKAAYEQYF.

This chain uses TRBV10-3 with TRBJ1-2; 8 positions match TRBD1. J lost 7 bases, V lost 0 bases, and 7 bases had no gene match. This CDR3 is 15 amino acids long. Per germline, CDR1 ENHRY and CDR2 SYGVKD. CDR3 protein: CAISESPQGAVGYTF. DNA of the CDR3: TGTGCCATCAGTGAGTCCCCGCAGGGGGCCGTTGGCTACACCTTC.

This clone has more than one count but fewer than ten. The chain joins TRBV6-5 to TRBJ1-1; the match to TRBD1 covers 9 bases. CDR1 MNHEY and CDR2 SVGAGI come from the germline V gene. The J segment lost 4 bases and the V segment lost 8 bases, leaving 11 bases of the junction unmatched. The CDR3 totals 15 residues. CDR3 region: CASHPQGQGSTEAFF. The CDR3 DNA reads as TGTGCCAGCCACCCCCAGGGACAGGGAAGCACTGAAGCTTTCTTT.

This sequence joins TRBV2 and TRBJ2-7; 9 positions match TRBD2. This CDR3 comprises 15 residues. V lost 4 bases and J lost 1; bases outside the gene matches: 5. CDR1 and CDR2 (germline): SNHLY, FYNNEI. The CDR3 nucleotides read TGTGCCAGCAGTGTCCAAGCGGGAGGATCCTACGAGCAGTACTTC. Amino acids: CASSVQAGGSYEQYF.

This chain uses TRBV5-4 with TRBJ1-2; tentative D call: TRBD1 (5 bases). CDR3 length: 13 residues. Germline V gives CDR1 SGHNT, CDR2 YYREEE (reference sequence). With 4 bases removed from V and 2 bases from J, the gap between germline ends came to 9 bases. CDR3 sequence: CASSPRDNYGYTF. The CDR3, as DNA: TGTGCCAGCAGCCCGCGGGACAACTATGGCTACACCTTC.

This clone was seen only once. The V and J genes are TRBV7-9 and TRBJ1-1; D may be TRBD1 (5 bases). The CDR3 contains 15 residues. CDR1 is SEHNR and CDR2 is FQNEAQ in the germline V gene (reference sequence). The ends were cut back, 3 bases at V and 3 bases at J, with 14 bases in the middle. The CDR3 DNA sequence: TGTGCCAGCAGCTTGGAGAGGTGGGGCGACACTGAAGCTTTCTTT. Encoded protein: CASSLERWGDTEAFF.

This rearrangement joins TRBV6-5 to TRBJ1-2; TRBD1 is a possible D gene (6 bases). The germline gives CDR1 MNHEY, CDR2 SVGAGI. V dropped 2 bases and J dropped 7 bases, with 11 bases sitting between them. The CDR3 totals 13 residues. The CDR3 region has the DNA TGTGCCAGCAGTTACCCCAGGGGCATTGGCTACACCTTC. Translation: CASSYPRGIGYTF.

The table lists this clone with a count of one. The V call is TRBV28, the J call TRBJ1-2; the D is unclear. Germline loops: CDR1 MDHEN, CDR2 SYDVKM. This CDR3 has 12 residues. V dropped 7 bases and J dropped 3 bases, with 9 bases sitting between them. CDR3 loop: CASNRRDYGYTF. In nucleotides, the CDR3 is TGTGCCAGCAACCGACGGGACTATGGCTACACCTTC.

This clone was seen only a few times. This chain links TRBV6-1 with TRBJ1-3, with D possibly matching TRBD1 (6 bases). Deletions cut 5 bases from V and 0 bases from J, with 11 bases between. Germline V CDR1 and CDR2: MNHNS, SASEGT. The CDR3 is 15 residues long. CDR3 protein: CASSQGPSSGNTIYF. The CDR3 DNA reads as TGTGCCAGCAGTCAGGGGCCGAGCTCTGGAAACACCATATATTTT.

The V gene is TRBV10-1, the J gene TRBJ2-2; D might be TRBD1 (5 bases). The CDR3 runs to 16 residues. V was pared by 5 bases and J by 1 base, with 14 bases between. The germline CDR1 and CDR2 sequences are WNHNN and SYGVQD (reference sequence). The CDR3, as DNA: TGCGCCAGCAGTATTGCTACAGGAAGGAACACCGGGGAGCTGTTTTTT. It encodes CASSIATGRNTGELFF.

The gene calls are TRBV5-1 and TRBJ2-5; 13 bases are shared with TRBD2. V was clipped by 4 bases and J by 4 bases; unmatched bases: 10. The CDR3 totals 17 residues. Germline lookup yields CDR1 SGHRS and CDR2 YFSETQ. In nucleotides, the CDR3 is TGCGCCAGCAGCCCGGGACTAGCGGGACGAGGGGGAGAGACCCAGTACTTC. It is translated as CASSPGLAGRGGETQYF.

The J gene is TRBJ1-1, the V gene TRBV6-5, with 11 bases matching TRBD1. After removal of 5 bases from V and 11 bases from J, the junction contained 7 bases not matched to a gene. The CDR3 has 13 residues. In germline, CDR1 is MNHEY, CDR2 SVGAGI. This chain's CDR3 is CASSERTGGVAFF. DNA of the CDR3: TGTGCCAGCAGTGAAAGGACAGGGGGCGTCGCTTTCTTT.

The rearrangement links TRBV5-6 to TRBJ2-7; D perhaps matches TRBD2 (5 bases). Trimming shortened V by 0 bases and J by 4 bases, and 20 bases separated the two germline ends. CDR1 is SGHDT, CDR2 YYEEEE, per germline. This CDR3 contains 17 residues. DNA for the CDR3: TGTGCCAGCAGCTTGGCGGGAAACTGGAAGCCTCTTTACGAGCAGTACTTC. It yields the protein CASSLAGNWKPLYEQYF.

This clone was seen a single time. This chain links TRBV5-4 with TRBJ1-2; 7 bases fit TRBD1. The V and J ends lost 4 bases and 4 bases, in that order; junction bases with no gene match: 7. The CDR3 spans 14 residues. The germline gives CDR1 SGHNT, CDR2 YYREEE (reference sequence). CDR3 in DNA: TGTGCCAGCAGCCGCAGGGGGGAAGGCTATGGCTACACCTTC. Its protein is CASSRRGEGYGYTF.

The chain carries TRBV10-3 and TRBJ2-7, with 7 bases identical to TRBD2. With 8 bases clipped from V and 7 bases from J, the junction kept 11 bases outside the gene matches. CDR1 is ENHRY, CDR2 SYGVKD, per germline. This CDR3 is 13 amino acids long. The CDR3 is CAIAGDPFKEQYF. In DNA form, the CDR3 reads TGTGCCATCGCGGGAGACCCTTTTAAAGAGCAGTACTTC.

This chain connects TRBV7-9 to TRBJ2-7; 7 nucleotides agree with TRBD2. The CDR3 is made up of 15 amino acids. Germline V gene sequence: CDR1 SEHNR, CDR2 FQNEAQ (reference sequence). V was clipped by 3 bases and J by 1 base; unmatched bases: 6. DNA of the CDR3: TGTGCCAGCAGCTTCCTATCGGGGGGTTCCTACGAGCAGTACTTC. This gives the protein CASSFLSGGSYEQYF.

The chain carries TRBV6-6 and TRBJ2-5; TRBD2 might be the D (6 bases). Germline CDR1 and CDR2: MNHNY and SVGAGI (reference sequence). The ends were cut back, 10 bases at V and 5 bases at J, with 17 bases in the middle. The CDR3 sequence is 13 residues long. The DNA for the CDR3 is TGTGCCATCCAGGGACCGGGGGAGGAGACCCAGTACTTC. Protein product: CAIQGPGEETQYF.

The chain is built from TRBV2 and TRBJ2-7; D is uncertain. This CDR3 is built from 14 residues. Germline loops: CDR1 SNHLY, CDR2 FYNNEI. V was clipped by 7 bases and J by 0 bases, with 13 bases between them. The DNA for the CDR3 is TGTGCCAGCACGAACCCCCGGAGCTCCTACGAGCAGTACTTC. Its protein is CASTNPRSSYEQYF.

The chain uses TRBV6-5 and TRBJ2-3; D unresolved. Germline V CDR1 and CDR2: MNHEY, SVGAGI. V was clipped by 0 bases and J by 0 bases, with 7 bases between them. The length of the CDR3 is 15 residues. CDR3 region: CASSYSARSTDTQYF. The CDR3 DNA reads as TGTGCCAGCAGTTACTCGGCCAGAAGCACAGATACGCAGTATTTT.

With regard to this clone: Mismatch with germline at one junction end may stem from a read error. The CDR3: CASSLDEKRTQYF. As DNA, the CDR3 is TGTGCTAGCAGCTTAGACGAGAAGAGGACCCAGTACTTC. The chain uses TRBV7-7 and TRBJ2-5; D ambiguous. There are 13 residues in the CDR3. Looked up from germline, CDR1 is SSHAT and CDR2 is FNYEAQ (reference sequence). Complete variable domain (other parts from reference TRBV7-7 and TRBJ2-5): GAGVSQSPRYKVTKRGQDVTLRCDPISSHATLYWYQQALGQGPEFLTYFNYEAQPDKSGLPSDRFSAERPEGSISTLTIQRTEQRDSAMYRCASSLDEKRTQYFGPGTRLLVL.

This clone was recorded a few times. The rearrangement links TRBV5-4 to TRBJ2-5, with TRBD1 matching over 10 bases. Germline V gives CDR1 SGHNT, CDR2 YYREEE (reference sequence). Unmatched junction bases numbered 7, after V lost 4 bases and J lost 4 bases. The CDR3 runs 15 residues. Here the CDR3 DNA reads TGTGCCAGCAGCCAATCCGGGACAGGGGTAGAGACCCAGTACTTC. Its protein is CASSQSGTGVETQYF.

This clone showed up just once. The genes are TRBV25-1 and TRBJ2-3, with TRBD2 matching 8 bases. Germline loops: CDR1 MGHDK, CDR2 SYGVNS. The length of the CDR3 is 13 residues. The CDR3 nucleotides read TGTACTAGCGGAGAGGCGGGGACAGATACGCAGTATTTT. This translates into CTSGEAGTDTQYF.